This TCR beta chain was observed in a study of tumor and adjacent non-tumor tissue in lung cancer. Across the study: Histology: about a dozen adenocarcinoma, a couple of squamous cell carcinoma, 1 small cell lung cancer. On average, productive TCRbeta reads reached around 4 million per sample.

This CDR3 has 13 amino acids. Germline V gene lookup returns CDR1 SGHAT and CDR2 FQDESV (reference sequence). Three rounds of nested PCR, following a modified ARM-PCR protocol, produced the TCRbeta library. Each CDR3 protein is one row after TCRdb ran MiXCR on the multiplex PCR reads. The sample lists approximately 90,000 distinct CDR3 sequences, around 64% occurring once. The template was RNA from unsorted bulk tissue. Chemotherapy-naive patients with new lung cancer underwent thoracic surgery in China, August–late 2014. Turning to this clonotype: One junction end disagrees with the germline gene, perhaps due to a read error.

This sequence was found in a man aged 55-75 years with non-small cell lung cancer. Material for sequencing was lung tumor tissue. V and J are TRBV11-1 and TRBJ2-2; TRBD2 is a possible D gene (6 bases). The CDR3 reads CTSSLISGGELYF. In DNA, the CDR3 is TGTACCAGCAGCTTAATTAGCGGAGGGGAGCTGTACTTT.